The 27 T cell receptor beta chains presented below share a single source sample, sequenced in a study of blood T cell repertoires in COVID-19. Repertoires were generated with immunoSEQ multiplex PCR, while TCRdb's copy carries only in-frame clones and drops some. This table has more than 95,000 clones, 81% appearing once. The sequencing sample was made of peripheral blood. The receptors derive from a man older than 75 with acute or convalescent COVID-19.

This clone appeared a few times. V is TRBV7-6 and J is TRBJ2-1; D gene uncertain. Looked up from germline, CDR1 is SGHVS and CDR2 is FNYEAQ. Trimming took off 0 bases at V and 1 base at J, with 13 bases between the two ends. The CDR3 runs to 17 residues. CDR3 loop: CASSLAGDEDSYNEQFF. CDR3 coding DNA: TGTGCCAGCAGCTTAGCCGGTGACGAGGATTCCTACAATGAGCAGTTCTTC.

V is TRBV28 and J is TRBJ1-5; TRBD1 matches 8 bases. The CDR3 totals 17 residues. The germline CDR1 and CDR2 sequences are MDHEN and SYDVKM. The V and J ends lost 5 bases and 0 bases, in that order; junction bases with no gene match: 9. The DNA of the CDR3 is TGTGCCAGCAGTACCCTAGGACAGGGCTATAGCAATCAGCCCCAGCATTTT. Translated: CASSTLGQGYSNQPQHF.

The rearrangement links TRBV18 to TRBJ1-1; D unresolved. Germline V gene sequence: CDR1 KGHSH, CDR2 LQKENI. V shed 3 bases and J shed 1 base, with 9 bases lying between them. The CDR3 covers 14 residues. CDR3 sequence: CASSPRHSNTEAFF. The DNA of the CDR3 is TGTGCCAGCTCACCTCGACACTCGAACACTGAAGCTTTCTTT.

The chain joins TRBV5-1 to TRBJ2-2, with TRBD1 identical over 11 bases. CDR3 size: 15 residues. Germline CDR1 is SGHRS and CDR2 is YFSETQ. With 8 bases clipped from V and 5 bases from J, the junction kept 8 bases outside the gene matches. The CDR3: CARGSGQGGTGELFF. DNA of the CDR3: TGCGCCAGGGGCTCGGGACAGGGGGGTACCGGGGAGCTGTTTTTT.

The J gene is TRBJ1-5, the V gene TRBV7-8, with no clear D. CDR1 is SGHVS, CDR2 FQNEAQ, per germline. This CDR3 has 16 residues. V was pared by 1 base and J by 0 bases, with 10 bases between. CDR3 in amino acids: CASSLGHLYSNQPQHF. The CDR3 nucleotides read TGTGCCAGCAGCTTAGGACACCTCTATAGCAATCAGCCCCAGCATTTT.

The chain employs TRBV19 and TRBJ2-2, with D unresolved. V lost 4 bases and J 4 bases, leaving 16 bases between the germline ends. The CDR3 spans 16 residues. Germline CDR1 is LNHDA and CDR2 is SQIVND (reference sequence). CDR3 loop: CASSNRARGLTGELFF. DNA for the CDR3: TGTGCCAGTAGTAATCGAGCCCGAGGCCTCACCGGGGAGCTGTTTTTT.

The V gene is TRBV7-3, the J gene TRBJ2-3; TRBD2 agrees at 9 bases. V dropped 0 bases and J dropped 0; count of bases not matched to a gene: 4. The CDR3 is made up of 17 amino acids. The germline V gene encodes CDR1 SGHTA and CDR2 FQGTGA. In DNA, the CDR3 is TGTGCCAGCAGCTTAACGGCAGCGGGAGGAAGCACAGATACGCAGTATTTT. Amino acid sequence: CASSLTAAGGSTDTQYF.

V usage is TRBV18 and J usage is TRBJ1-6, with TRBD1 matching over 8 bases. The CDR3 runs 16 residues. Trimming took 5 bases from V and 5 from J; bases not matched to a gene: 8. Looked up from germline, CDR1 is KGHSH and CDR2 is LQKENI. CDR3 sequence: CASSEFTGGNNSPLHF. CDR3 DNA sequence: TGTGCCAGCTCAGAATTTACAGGGGGGAATAATTCACCCCTCCACTTT.

The chain couples TRBV18 to TRBJ1-2, with D possibly TRBD1 on 5 matching bases. Trimming took off 6 bases at V and 4 bases at J, with 21 bases between the two ends. The CDR3 is made up of 16 amino acids. Germline V gene lookup returns CDR1 KGHSH and CDR2 LQKENI. The CDR3 nucleotides read TGTGCCAGCTCGCCGGGGAGGGACGGACCCTTCTATGGCTACACCTTC. Protein product: CASSPGRDGPFYGYTF.

This chain uses TRBV7-9 with TRBJ2-1; TRBD2 agrees at 8 bases. The length of the CDR3 is 16 residues. CDR1 and CDR2 from the germline V gene are SEHNR and FQNEAQ (reference sequence). Germline trimming cut 3 bases from V and 4 bases from J; bases unmatched to any gene: 8. For the CDR3, the DNA is TGTGCCAGCAGCTTCCAAGGGACTAGTTCATACAATGAGCAGTTCTTC. As protein: CASSFQGTSSYNEQFF.

The genes are TRBV2 and TRBJ2-3; D is unresolved. Trimming removed 6 bases at V and 0 bases at J, with 13 bases between. The CDR3 spans 15 residues. CDR1 is SNHLY, CDR2 FYNNEI, per germline. CDR3 nucleotide sequence: TGTGCCAGCAGGGTTTGGCAGATGAGCACAGATACGCAGTATTTT. Protein: CASRVWQMSTDTQYF.

J is TRBJ2-7 and V is TRBV11-2; a possible D gene is TRBD2 (5 bases). Germline V gives CDR1 SGHAT, CDR2 FQNNGV. The CDR3 spans 16 residues. V dropped 0 bases and J dropped 3 bases, with 15 bases sitting between them. The chain's CDR3 is CASSLDLSPGSYEQYF. CDR3 sequence (DNA): TGTGCCAGCAGCTTAGATCTCAGTCCGGGGAGCTACGAGCAGTACTTC.

The chain recombines TRBV7-2 with TRBJ2-3; 8 positions agree with TRBD2. The V gene's germline CDR1 is SGHTA and CDR2 FQGNSA. This CDR3 is built from 16 residues. V gave up 2 bases and J gave up 4 bases; unmatched junction bases: 8. The chain's CDR3 is CASSLRSSGTADTQYF. Here the CDR3 DNA reads TGTGCCAGCAGCTTAAGGAGTAGCGGGACCGCAGATACGCAGTATTTT.

This rearrangement joins TRBV18 to TRBJ2-7; D might be TRBD2 (6 bases). The germline V and J ends were trimmed by 6 bases and 2 bases, with 17 bases remaining between them. The CDR3 runs 15 residues. Germline CDR1 KGHSH, CDR2 LQKENI. The CDR3 DNA follows: TGTGCCAGCTCGCAGGGACTCCGAGGGACCTACGAGCAGTACTTC. This translates into CASSQGLRGTYEQYF.

The chain uses TRBV6-1 and TRBJ1-1; unclear D gene. Trimming stripped 3 bases from V and 3 bases from J, with 14 bases between. This CDR3 comprises 15 residues. Germline CDR1 MNHNS, CDR2 SASEGT. The CDR3 region has the DNA TGTGCCAGCAGTGACCCCCGAGGCGGCCACACTGAAGCTTTCTTT. Its translation is CASSDPRGGHTEAFF.

The chain uses TRBV18 and TRBJ2-1; perhaps TRBD1 as D (6 bases). The CDR3 has 13 residues. Germline loops: CDR1 KGHSH, CDR2 LQKENI. V lost 3 bases to trimming and J lost 7 bases, with 10 bases between them. CDR3 DNA sequence: TGTGCCAGCTCACCGGACAGAGGAAATGAGCAGTTCTTC. Translating it yields CASSPDRGNEQFF. Full variable domain (rest looked up from reference TRBV18 and TRBJ2-1): NAGVMQNPRHLVRRRGQEARLRCSPMKGHSHVYWYRQLPEEGLKFMVYLQKENIIDESGMPKERFSAEFPKEGPSILRIQQVVRGDSAAYFCASSPDRGNEQFFGPGTRLTVL.

This chain uses TRBV18 with TRBJ1-2; D is perhaps TRBD1 (5 bases). Deletions cut 2 bases from V and 4 bases from J, with 11 bases between. CDR1 KGHSH and CDR2 LQKENI come from the germline V gene. The CDR3 runs to 14 residues. The CDR3 region has the DNA TGTGCCAGCTCACCAAGCGGGACCCTCTATGGCTACACCTTC. It codes for CASSPSGTLYGYTF.

The gene calls are TRBV2 and TRBJ2-5, with D possibly being TRBD1 (5 bases). Germline lookup yields CDR1 SNHLY and CDR2 FYNNEI. Between the trimmed V and J ends, which lost 8 bases and 4 bases, there was a span of 14 bases. The CDR3 is 13 amino acids. This chain's CDR3 is CASSGNRAETQYF. The CDR3 DNA reads as TGTGCCAGCTCAGGGAACAGAGCAGAGACCCAGTACTTC.

The V call is TRBV5-4, the J call TRBJ2-6, with a possible D match to TRBD1 (5 bases). The CDR3 runs to 14 residues. With 6 bases removed from V and 0 bases from J, the gap between germline ends came to 7 bases. CDR1 is SGHNT and CDR2 is YYREEE in the germline V gene (reference sequence). The CDR3 region is CASTQGSGANVLTF. CDR3 DNA sequence: TGTGCCAGCACCCAGGGCTCTGGGGCCAACGTCCTGACTTTC.

This clone was counted at least ten times. The chain combines TRBV7-9 with TRBJ2-2; D possibly corresponds to TRBD2 (6 bases). Trimming removed 0 bases at V and 6 bases at J, with 11 bases between. Germline-derived CDR1 and CDR2 are SEHNR and FQNEAQ (reference sequence). The length of the CDR3 is 15 residues. The CDR3 coding sequence is TGTGCCAGCAGCTTAGCCTTGGGGGACTCCGGGGAGCTGTTTTTT. Protein: CASSLALGDSGELFF.

J is TRBJ2-7 and V is TRBV28, with TRBD1 identical over 9 bases. J was trimmed by 8 bases and V by 4 bases; bases with no gene match: 3. Germline CDR1 and CDR2: MDHEN and SYDVKM. There are 12 residues in the CDR3. The CDR3 nucleotides are TGTGCCAGCAGTTGGGACAGGGTAAAGCAGTACTTC. This gives the protein CASSWDRVKQYF.

V and J are TRBV28 and TRBJ1-5; a possible D gene is TRBD1 (5 bases). The germline V gene encodes CDR1 MDHEN and CDR2 SYDVKM. This CDR3 is 15 amino acids long. Trimming shortened V by 6 bases and J by 5 bases, and 17 bases separated the two germline ends. The CDR3 DNA is TGTGCCAGCAGCCTACCACAGGTCCTCTATCAGCCCCAGCATTTT. As protein: CASSLPQVLYQPQHF.

V usage is TRBV6-5 and J usage is TRBJ2-5; 8 bases are shared with TRBD2. This CDR3 is 14 amino acids long. Trimming removed 8 bases from V and 3 bases from J; junction bases left unmatched: 8. The germline V gene has CDR1 MNHEY and CDR2 SVGAGI. The CDR3 DNA sequence: TGTGCCAGCTGGGCTCGGCGGGAGGAAGAGACCCAGTACTTC. It is translated as CASWARREEETQYF.

The chain couples TRBV19 to TRBJ1-5; 8 nucleotides agree with TRBD1. Trimming took 9 bases from V and 1 from J; bases not matched to a gene: 11. Germline loops: CDR1 LNHDA, CDR2 SQIVND (reference sequence). This CDR3 spans 16 amino acids. The CDR3 is CASQTQGAVSNQPQHF. DNA of the CDR3: TGTGCCAGCCAAACCCAGGGGGCGGTGAGCAATCAGCCCCAGCATTTT.

As regards this clone: The same CDR3 arises from other DNA sequences in this sample as well. The chain recombines TRBV7-9 with TRBJ1-2; 11 nucleotides align to TRBD1. The CDR3 is 14 amino acids. Unmatched junction bases numbered 3, after V lost 5 bases and J lost 4 bases. CDR1 is SEHNR and CDR2 is FQNEAQ in the germline V gene (reference sequence). Here the CDR3 reads CASSLGQGAYGYTF. CDR3 in DNA: TGTGCCAGCAGCCTCGGACAGGGGGCCTATGGCTACACCTTC.

V gene TRBV28 combines with J gene TRBJ2-1, with 7 nucleotides matching TRBD2. Germline lookup yields CDR1 MDHEN and CDR2 SYDVKM. V dropped 7 bases and J dropped 7; count of bases not matched to a gene: 13. The CDR3 is made up of 15 amino acids. This CDR3 reads CASITGGGGQNEQFF. CDR3 coding DNA: TGTGCCAGCATCACGGGGGGAGGTGGGCAGAATGAGCAGTTCTTC.

The V call is TRBV3-1 (or the pseudogene TRBV3-2), the J call TRBJ1-3, with 10 positions matching TRBD1. The length of the CDR3 is 16 residues. The V segment lost 1 base and the J segment 1 base; nucleotides outside the gene matches: 1. Germline V gene data show CDR1 as LGHDT and CDR2 as YNNKEL (reference sequence). In DNA, the CDR3 is TGTGCCAGCAGCCAAGGACAGGGGGCTTCTGGAAACACCATATATTTT. Residues: CASSQGQGASGNTIYF.